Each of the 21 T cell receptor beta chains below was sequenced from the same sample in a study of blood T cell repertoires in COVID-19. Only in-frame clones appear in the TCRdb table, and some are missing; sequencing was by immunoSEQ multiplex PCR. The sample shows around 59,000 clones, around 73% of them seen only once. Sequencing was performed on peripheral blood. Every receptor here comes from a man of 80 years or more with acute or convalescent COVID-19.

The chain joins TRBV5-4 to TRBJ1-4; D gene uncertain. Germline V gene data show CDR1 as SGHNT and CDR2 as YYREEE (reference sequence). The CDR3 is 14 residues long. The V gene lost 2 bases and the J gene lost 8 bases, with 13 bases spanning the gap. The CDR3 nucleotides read TGTGCCAGCAGCTTCGACCTTACGGGGGAAAAACTGTTTTTT. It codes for CASSFDLTGEKLFF. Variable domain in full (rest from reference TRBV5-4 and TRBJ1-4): ETGVTQSPTHLIKTRGQQVTLRCSSQSGHNTVSWYQQALGQGPQFIFQYYREEENGRGNFPPRFSGLQFPNYSSELNVNALELDDSALYLCASSFDLTGEKLFFGSGTQLSVL.

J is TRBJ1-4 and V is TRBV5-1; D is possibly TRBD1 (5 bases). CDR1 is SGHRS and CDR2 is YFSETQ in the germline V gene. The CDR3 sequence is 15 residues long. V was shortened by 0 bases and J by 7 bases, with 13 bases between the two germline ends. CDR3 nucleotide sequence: TGCGCCAGCAGCTTGGAGGGGCTAGGAAGTGAAAAACTGTTTTTT. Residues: CASSLEGLGSEKLFF.

For the CDR3, the DNA is TGCGCCAGCAGCTTGGTAGTAGCGGATTACAATGAGCAGTTCTTC. Translation gives CASSLVVADYNEQFF. The rearrangement uses TRBV5-1 and TRBJ2-1, with D perhaps matching TRBD2 (6 bases). Looked up from germline, CDR1 is SGHRS and CDR2 is YFSETQ. The V end was cut by 0 bases, the J end by 4 bases, with 11 bases between. The CDR3 consists of 15 residues. Drawing the rest from reference TRBV5-1 and TRBJ2-1, the complete variable domain is KAGVTQTPRYLIKTRGQQVTLSCSPISGHRSVSWYQQTPGQGLQFLFEYFSETQRNKGNFPGRFSGRQFSNSRSEMNVSTLELGDSALYLCASSLVVADYNEQFFGPGTRLTVL.

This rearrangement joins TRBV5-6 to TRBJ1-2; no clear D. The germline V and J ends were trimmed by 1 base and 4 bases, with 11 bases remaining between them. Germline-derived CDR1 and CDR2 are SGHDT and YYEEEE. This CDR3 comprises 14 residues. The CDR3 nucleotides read TGTGCCAGCAGCTTGACCCAAACCAGCTATGGCTACACCTTC. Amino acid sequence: CASSLTQTSYGYTF.

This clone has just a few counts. CDR3 loop: CASSSNVQGYREKLFF. The DNA for the CDR3 is TGCGCCAGCAGCTCTAACGTTCAGGGATACCGGGAAAAACTGTTTTTT. The gene calls are TRBV5-1 and TRBJ1-4; TRBD1 might be the D (5 bases). V was pared by 3 bases and J by 8 bases, with 20 bases between. The CDR3 extends over 16 amino acids. Germline CDR1 reads SGHRS; CDR2 reads YFSETQ.

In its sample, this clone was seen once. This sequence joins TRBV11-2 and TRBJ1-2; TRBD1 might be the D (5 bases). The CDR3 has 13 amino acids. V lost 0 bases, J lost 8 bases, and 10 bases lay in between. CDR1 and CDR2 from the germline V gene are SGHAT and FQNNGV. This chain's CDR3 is CASSLDGGSGYTF. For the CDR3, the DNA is TGTGCCAGCAGCTTAGATGGGGGGAGCGGCTACACCTTC.

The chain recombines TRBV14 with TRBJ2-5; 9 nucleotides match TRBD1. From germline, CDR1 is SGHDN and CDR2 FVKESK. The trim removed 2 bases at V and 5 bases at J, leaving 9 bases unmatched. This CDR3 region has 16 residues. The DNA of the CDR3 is TGTGCCAGCAGCCAACGCCGCGGACAGGGGCAGGAGACCCAGTACTTC. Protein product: CASSQRRGQGQETQYF.

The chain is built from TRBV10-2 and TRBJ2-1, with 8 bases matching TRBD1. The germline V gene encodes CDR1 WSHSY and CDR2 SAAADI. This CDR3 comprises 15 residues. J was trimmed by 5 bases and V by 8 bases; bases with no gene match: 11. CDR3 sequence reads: CASCGQGLGHNEQFF. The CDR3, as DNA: TGCGCCAGCTGCGGACAGGGACTGGGTCACAATGAGCAGTTCTTC.

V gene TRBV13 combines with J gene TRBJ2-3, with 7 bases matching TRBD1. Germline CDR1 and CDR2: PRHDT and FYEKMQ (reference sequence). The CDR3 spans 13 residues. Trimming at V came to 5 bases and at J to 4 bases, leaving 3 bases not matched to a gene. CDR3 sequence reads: CASSRQGPDTQYF. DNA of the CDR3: TGTGCCAGCAGCCGACAGGGACCAGATACGCAGTATTTT.

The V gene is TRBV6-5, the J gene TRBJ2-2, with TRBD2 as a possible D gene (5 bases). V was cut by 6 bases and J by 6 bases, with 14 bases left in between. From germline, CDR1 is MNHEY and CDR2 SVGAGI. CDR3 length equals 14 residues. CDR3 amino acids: CASRLQTRAGELFF. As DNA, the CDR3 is TGTGCCAGCAGACTGCAAACTAGGGCCGGGGAGCTGTTTTTT.

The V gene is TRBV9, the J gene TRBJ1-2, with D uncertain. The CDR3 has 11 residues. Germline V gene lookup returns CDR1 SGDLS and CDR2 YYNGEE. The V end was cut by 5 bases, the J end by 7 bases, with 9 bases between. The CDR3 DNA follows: TGTGCCAGCAGTGACTTCGGTGGCTACACCTTC. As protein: CASSDFGGYTF.

The DNA for the CDR3 is TGTGCCACCCAACAGGGGATCAATCAGCCCCAGCATTTT. This gives the protein CATQQGINQPQHF. V and J are TRBV15 and TRBJ1-5; TRBD1 matches 7 bases. CDR1 and CDR2 (germline): LNHNV, YYDKDF (reference sequence). V lost 8 bases, J lost 3 bases, and 4 bases stayed unmatched. The CDR3 loop spans 13 amino acids.

CDR3 in amino acids: CASSPRQGVKQETQYF. The CDR3 DNA sequence: TGTGCCAGCAGTCCTAGACAGGGGGTAAAACAAGAGACCCAGTACTTC. The rearrangement links TRBV28 to TRBJ2-5; TRBD1 matches 9 bases. CDR3 length: 16 amino acids. Unmatched junction bases numbered 9, after V lost 5 bases and J lost 2 bases. The germline V gene encodes CDR1 MDHEN and CDR2 SYDVKM.

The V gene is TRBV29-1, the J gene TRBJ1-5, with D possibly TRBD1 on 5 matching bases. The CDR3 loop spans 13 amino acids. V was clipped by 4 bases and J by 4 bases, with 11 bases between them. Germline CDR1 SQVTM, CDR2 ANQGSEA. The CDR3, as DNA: TGCAGCGTTGGAGAGGACAAAAATCAGCCCCAGCATTTT. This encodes CSVGEDKNQPQHF.

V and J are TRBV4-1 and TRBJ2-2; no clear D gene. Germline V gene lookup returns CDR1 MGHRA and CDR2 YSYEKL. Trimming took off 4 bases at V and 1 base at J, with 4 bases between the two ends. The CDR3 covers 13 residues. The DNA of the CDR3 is TGCGCCAGCAGCCCACTGAACACCGGGGAGCTGTTTTTT. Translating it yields CASSPLNTGELFF.

The CDR3 region has the DNA TGTGCCAGCAGCTTGGTTGGTTTAGCAGATACGCAGTATTTT. This sequence encodes CASSLVGLADTQYF. The chain carries TRBV5-4 and TRBJ2-3, with D unresolved. The CDR3 runs 14 residues. The germline V and J ends were trimmed by 0 bases and 4 bases, with 9 bases remaining between them. Germline V lookup: CDR1 SGHNT, CDR2 YYREEE (reference sequence).

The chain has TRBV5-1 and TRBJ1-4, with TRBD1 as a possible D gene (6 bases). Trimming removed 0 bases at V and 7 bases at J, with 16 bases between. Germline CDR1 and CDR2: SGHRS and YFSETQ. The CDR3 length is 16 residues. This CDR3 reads CASSLDPTGAGEKLFF. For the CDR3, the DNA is TGCGCCAGCAGCTTGGACCCGACAGGAGCCGGTGAAAAACTGTTTTTT.

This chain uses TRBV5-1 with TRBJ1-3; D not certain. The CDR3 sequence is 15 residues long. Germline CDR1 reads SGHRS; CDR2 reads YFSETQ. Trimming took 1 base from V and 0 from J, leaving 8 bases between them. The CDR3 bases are TGCGCCAGCAGCTTGTCCGGGGTCTCTGGAAACACCATATATTTT. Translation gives CASSLSGVSGNTIYF.

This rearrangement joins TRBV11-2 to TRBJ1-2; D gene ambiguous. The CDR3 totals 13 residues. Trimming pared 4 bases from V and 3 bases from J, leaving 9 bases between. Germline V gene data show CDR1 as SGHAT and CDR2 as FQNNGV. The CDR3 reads CASSSGLYYGYTF. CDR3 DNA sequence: TGTGCCAGCAGCTCCGGACTGTACTATGGCTACACCTTC. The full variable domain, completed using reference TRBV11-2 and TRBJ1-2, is EAGVAQSPRYKIIEKRQSVAFWCNPISGHATLYWYQQILGQGPKLLIQFQNNGVVDDSQLPKDRFSAERLKGVDSTLKIQPAKLEDSAVYLCASSSGLYYGYTFGSGTRLTVV.

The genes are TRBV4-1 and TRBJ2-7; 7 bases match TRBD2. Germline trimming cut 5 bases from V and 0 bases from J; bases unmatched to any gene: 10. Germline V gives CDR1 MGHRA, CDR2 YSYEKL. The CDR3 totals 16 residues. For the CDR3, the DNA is TGCGCCAGCAGCTTGGGACCGGGACTAAGCTCCTACGAGCAGTACTTC. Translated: CASSLGPGLSSYEQYF.

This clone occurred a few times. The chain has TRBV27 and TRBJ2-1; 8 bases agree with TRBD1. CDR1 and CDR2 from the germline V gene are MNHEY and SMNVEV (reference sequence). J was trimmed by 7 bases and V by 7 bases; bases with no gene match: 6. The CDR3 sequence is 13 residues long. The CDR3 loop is CASTLTGENEQFF. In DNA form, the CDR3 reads TGTGCCAGCACCCTGACAGGGGAAAATGAGCAGTTCTTC.